The 25 T cell receptor beta chains below come from one sample, sequenced in a study of human T cells and chemical hapten exposure. TCRdb re-called the RACE reads with MiXCR, one entry per CDR3 protein. The table lists tens of thousands of distinct CDR3 sequences, around 4% of them singletons. Documented time point: healthy volunteer bleed at 2 weeks. The starting material, unfractionated whole blood, was used for total RNA extraction. The specimen sequenced was whole blood. The receptors were sampled from a female donor in good health. Some clones in this sample may be carry-over from other donors' samples.

This clonotype was detected ten times or more. This chain links TRBV7-9 with TRBJ2-1; D is possibly TRBD2 (6 bases). Germline CDR1 and CDR2: SEHNR and FQNEAQ (reference sequence). The CDR3 length is 16 residues. V lost 3 bases and J 9 bases, leaving 21 bases between the germline ends. The chain's CDR3 is CASSFLSGLRAGEQFF. The DNA for the CDR3 is TGTGCCAGCAGCTTCTTGTCCGGACTACGGGCGGGTGAGCAGTTCTTC.

Only a few counts were recorded for this clonotype. The chain couples TRBV18 to TRBJ2-3; a weak D match, TRBD1 (6 bases). The germline V and J ends were trimmed by 4 bases and 3 bases, with 14 bases remaining between them. The CDR3 sequence is 15 residues long. Germline-derived CDR1 and CDR2 are KGHSH and LQKENI. CDR3 sequence reads: CASSLNGQTTDTQYF. The CDR3 bases are TGTGCCAGCTCACTTAACGGACAGACGACAGATACGCAGTATTTT.

This clonotype was counted ten times or more. The J gene is TRBJ1-5, the V gene TRBV20-1; D unresolved. Germline CDR1 is DFQATT and CDR2 is SNEGSKA (reference sequence). This CDR3 has 13 amino acids. The germline V and J ends were trimmed by 7 bases and 4 bases, with 14 bases remaining between them. The CDR3 is CSGQTHRNQPQHF. CDR3 in DNA: TGCAGTGGACAAACTCACCGAAATCAGCCCCAGCATTTT.

In this sample, this clonotype turned up a few times. The chain has TRBV12-3 or TRBV12-4 and TRBJ2-1, with D maybe TRBD1 (5 bases). This CDR3 comprises 15 residues. The V end lost 7 bases, the J end lost 9 bases, and 22 bases lay between the germline ends. The CDR3 spells CASMQTGTTQSEQFF. The DNA for the CDR3 is TGTGCCAGCATGCAAACAGGCACGACCCAGAGTGAGCAGTTCTTC.

This clonotype was seen at least ten times. This rearrangement joins TRBV7-2 to TRBJ1-4; the D is unclear. The CDR3 consists of 13 residues. V was pared by 4 bases and J by 4 bases, with 7 bases between. In germline, CDR1 is SGHTA, CDR2 FQGNSA. CDR3 sequence (DNA): TGTGCCAGCAGCTCTCTAGTTAATGAAAAACTGTTTTTT. Translation: CASSSLVNEKLFF.

This clonotype was observed at least ten times. In DNA, the CDR3 is TGTGCCAGCAGTTACCCGGACAGGGGTGGCTTGACTGAAGCTTTCTTT. It yields the protein CASSYPDRGGLTEAFF. V gene TRBV6-2 or TRBV6-3 combines with J gene TRBJ1-1; 9 bases fit TRBD1. There are 16 residues in the CDR3. Germline V gene lookup returns CDR1 MNHEY and CDR2 SVGEGT. The trim removed 2 bases at V and 5 bases at J, leaving 9 bases unmatched.

A few counts support this clonotype. The chain joins TRBV18 to TRBJ2-3; 7 nucleotides agree with TRBD1. The germline V gene encodes CDR1 KGHSH and CDR2 LQKENI. This CDR3 has 14 residues. V gave up 3 bases and J gave up 0 bases; unmatched junction bases: 0. The CDR3 loop reads CASSPTGSTDTQYF. DNA of the CDR3: TGTGCCAGCTCACCGACAGGGAGCACAGATACGCAGTATTTT.

This clonotype was observed many times. The chain couples TRBV7-2 to TRBJ1-1, with 7 bases identical to TRBD1. The J segment lost 5 bases and the V segment lost 4 bases, leaving 7 bases of the junction unmatched. This CDR3 region has 14 residues. From germline, CDR1 is SGHTA and CDR2 FQGNSA. The CDR3: CASSSQGRRTEAFF. CDR3 nucleotide sequence: TGTGCCAGCAGCTCACAGGGGCGGAGAACTGAAGCTTTCTTT. Based on the CDR3 plus reference TRBV7-2 and TRBJ1-1, the full variable domain is GAGVSQSPSNKVTEKGKDVELRCDPISGHTALYWYRQSLGQGLEFLIYFQGNSAPDKSGLPSDRFSAERTGGSVSTLTIQRTQQEDSAVYLCASSSQGRRTEAFFGQGTRLTVV.

This clonotype was picked up many times. The chain employs TRBV4-2 and TRBJ2-3; D may be TRBD1 or TRBD2 (5 bases each). There are 15 residues in the CDR3. The V gene's germline CDR1 is LGHNA and CDR2 YNFKEQ. Trimming shortened V by 1 base and J by 6 bases, and 14 bases separated the two germline ends. The CDR3 loop is CASSQVNTEGDTQYF. The CDR3 DNA reads TGTGCCAGCAGCCAAGTGAACACCGAGGGGGATACGCAGTATTTT.

This chain connects TRBV7-2 to TRBJ2-5, with 9 nucleotides matching TRBD1. The germline V gene encodes CDR1 SGHTA and CDR2 FQGNSA. The trim removed 0 bases at V and 2 bases at J, leaving 1 base unmatched. CDR3 length equals 15 residues. The CDR3 protein is CASSLAGTGQETQYF. The CDR3 coding sequence is TGTGCCAGCAGCTTAGCCGGGACAGGGCAAGAGACCCAGTACTTC.

This clonotype was counted many times. The chain links TRBV7-9 to TRBJ2-1; D may match TRBD1 or TRBD2 (6 bases each). V was shortened by 3 bases and J by 5 bases, with 20 bases between the two germline ends. The CDR3 spans 17 residues. Germline V gives CDR1 SEHNR, CDR2 FQNEAQ (reference sequence). The CDR3: CASSFYITGAPHNEQFF. For the CDR3, the DNA is TGTGCCAGCAGCTTTTACATAACGGGGGCCCCTCACAATGAGCAGTTCTTC.

The table lists this clonotype with a few counts. V is TRBV20-1 and J is TRBJ2-3; TRBD2 matches at 7 bases. V lost 1 base, J lost 6 bases, and 1 base stayed unmatched. Germline assignment: CDR1 DFQATT and CDR2 SNEGSKA (reference sequence). The CDR3 is made up of 12 amino acids. The CDR3, as DNA: TGCAGTGCTAGAGGGGGGGGGGATACGCAGTATTTT. Translation gives CSARGGGDTQYF.

This clonotype was detected ten times or more. The rearrangement joins TRBV29-1 to TRBJ1-1; 9 bases are a match to TRBD1. Germline CDR1 reads SQVTM; CDR2 reads ANQGSEA. The CDR3 is 15 amino acids. Trimming at V came to 6 bases and at J to 4 bases, leaving 12 bases not matched to a gene. CDR3 nucleotide sequence: TGCAGCGTCGAGTCGGACGGACAGGGGACCACTGAAGCTTTCTTT. As protein: CSVESDGQGTTEAFF.

This clonotype was observed many times. The chain couples TRBV12-3 or TRBV12-4 to TRBJ2-7; D not certain. The CDR3 has 14 amino acids. Trimming shortened V by 3 bases and J by 3 bases, and 12 bases separated the two germline ends. The CDR3 region is CASSLSLGGYEQYF. The CDR3 DNA reads as TGTGCCAGCAGTTTGTCCCTTGGCGGCTACGAGCAGTACTTC.

This chain links TRBV6-1 with TRBJ1-5, with no clear D. The CDR3 has 17 residues. Germline-derived CDR1 and CDR2 are MNHNS and SASEGT. V shed 6 bases and J shed 3 bases, with 21 bases lying between them. CDR3 amino acids: CASRAYGPAAINQPQHF. The CDR3 DNA reads as TGTGCCAGCAGGGCCTACGGACCGGCCGCTATCAATCAGCCCCAGCATTTT.

This chain connects TRBV10-3 to TRBJ2-3, with TRBD2 identical over 14 bases. V shed 4 bases, J shed 5 bases, and the junction held 5 bases outside the gene matches. The CDR3 extends over 16 amino acids. In germline, CDR1 is ENHRY, CDR2 SYGVKD. The CDR3 sequence is CAISGRTSGGLDTQYF. The CDR3 DNA follows: TGTGCCATCAGTGGTCGGACTAGCGGGGGGTTAGATACGCAGTATTTT.

This clonotype appeared many times. J is TRBJ1-2 and V is TRBV18; TRBD1 is a possible D gene (6 bases). CDR1 and CDR2 from the germline V gene are KGHSH and LQKENI. This CDR3 spans 14 amino acids. Trimming cost V 3 bases and J 0 bases, with 8 bases left between them. DNA of the CDR3: TGTGCCAGCTCACCGAGACAGGCTAACTATGGCTACACCTTC. It encodes CASSPRQANYGYTF.

This clonotype was detected only a few times. The rearrangement links TRBV7-9 to TRBJ2-7; the match to TRBD1 covers 7 bases. The J segment lost 6 bases and the V segment lost 5 bases, leaving 13 bases of the junction unmatched. The germline V gene has CDR1 SEHNR and CDR2 FQNEAQ (reference sequence). CDR3 length equals 15 residues. The CDR3 nucleotides read TGTGCCAGCAGCCCCCCGGGGCAGGGGGTTACCGAGCAGTACTTC. Translated: CASSPPGQGVTEQYF.

This clonotype was seen at least ten times. V usage is TRBV5-6 and J usage is TRBJ1-6; D not resolved. CDR1 and CDR2 from the germline V gene are SGHDT and YYEEEE. V dropped 0 bases and J dropped 7 bases, with 8 bases sitting between them. This CDR3 has 14 amino acids. The CDR3 is CASSLAGINSPLHF. Written as DNA, the CDR3 is TGTGCCAGCAGCTTGGCCGGGATCAATTCACCCCTCCACTTT. Together with reference TRBV5-6 and TRBJ1-6, the CDR3 gives the full variable domain: DAGVTQSPTHLIKTRGQQVTLRCSPKSGHDTVSWYQQALGQGPQFIFQYYEEEERQRGNFPDRFSGHQFPNYSSELNVNALLLGDSALYLCASSLAGINSPLHFGNGTRLTVT.

As for this clonotype: The germline gene is not matched at one end of the junction; a read error may be the cause. V gene TRBV7-2 combines with J gene TRBJ1-6; no firm D call. From germline, CDR1 is SGHTA and CDR2 FQGNSA. The CDR3 spans 13 residues. CDR3 bases: TGTGCCAGCAGCACCGACCCGTTTTCACCCCTCAACTTT. Protein sequence: CASSTDPFSPLNF.

This chain connects TRBV7-2 to TRBJ1-2; tentatively, D is TRBD1 (5 bases). CDR1 and CDR2 (germline): SGHTA, FQGNSA. Trimming took 0 bases from V and 7 from J, leaving 12 bases between them. This CDR3 comprises 14 residues. The CDR3 here is CASSLATDYAGYTF. CDR3 bases: TGTGCCAGCAGCTTAGCGACAGACTATGCTGGCTACACCTTC.

This clonotype was seen ten or more times. The chain combines TRBV7-9 with TRBJ1-2; D not certain. The germline V and J ends were trimmed by 5 bases and 7 bases, with 17 bases remaining between them. The CDR3 consists of 14 residues. Germline lookup yields CDR1 SEHNR and CDR2 FQNEAQ (reference sequence). This chain's CDR3 is CASSPPVSSGGYTF. DNA for the CDR3: TGTGCCAGCAGCCCCCCCGTGTCCTCGGGTGGCTACACCTTC.

This clonotype has a count of ten or more. This chain uses TRBV28 with TRBJ2-3; 10 bases fit TRBD1. CDR3 length equals 17 residues. CDR1 and CDR2 from the germline V gene are MDHEN and SYDVKM. The ends lost 5 bases at V and 0 bases at J; junction bases unmatched: 8. CDR3 amino acids: CASSQGGQGTSTDTQYF. CDR3 sequence (DNA): TGTGCCAGCAGTCAAGGGGGACAGGGGACTAGCACAGATACGCAGTATTTT. The full variable domain, rest sourced from reference TRBV28 and TRBJ2-3, is DVKVTQSSRYLVKRTGEKVFLECVQDMDHENMFWYRQDPGLGLRLIYFSYDVKMKEKGDIPEGYSVSREKKERFSLILESASTNQTSMYLCASSQGGQGTSTDTQYFGPGTRLTVL.

This clonotype was recorded at least ten times. This rearrangement joins TRBV29-1 to TRBJ1-2; D gene uncertain. V lost 4 bases to trimming and J lost 4 bases, with 16 bases between them. In germline, CDR1 is SQVTM, CDR2 ANQGSEA. This CDR3 is 14 amino acids long. DNA for the CDR3: TGCAGCGTTGGGTTTAGATCGGGTCTCTATGGCTACACCTTC. Its translation is CSVGFRSGLYGYTF.

This clonotype was found many times. The rearrangement joins TRBV14 to TRBJ1-1; D gene unclear. V lost 2 bases and J 11 bases, leaving 15 bases between the germline ends. Germline CDR1 and CDR2: SGHDN and FVKESK. This CDR3 is 13 amino acids long. CDR3 sequence (DNA): TGTGCCAGCAGCCAACAGGACGTAAAACGGGCTTTCTTT. Its translation is CASSQQDVKRAFF.